Listed here are 9 T cell receptor beta chains from one sample, sequenced in a study of cytomegalovirus exposure and HLA in healthy donors. Primers included in the PCR were 60 Vbeta and 13 Jbeta primers. Sequencing was performed with immunoSEQ multiplex PCR; in TCRdb, only in-frame clones are kept and a portion is missing. The sample includes fewer than 150,000 clones, 15% to 19% of them seen just once. Sequencing used PBMCs. These receptor sequences come from a young woman in good health and CMV-seronegative.

DNA of the CDR3: TGTGCCAGCAACCGGGAAGGGGGTCCCCCTGAAGCTTTCTTT. Residues: CASNREGGPPEAFF. The chain couples TRBV11-2 to TRBJ1-1, with D possibly being TRBD1 (6 bases). Trimming cost V 7 bases and J 6 bases, with 18 bases left between them. CDR3 length equals 14 residues. Germline lookup yields CDR1 SGHAT and CDR2 FQNNGV.

This clone turned up a few times. This rearrangement joins TRBV4-1 to TRBJ2-2; no reliable D call. V lost 1 base, J lost 6 bases, and 9 bases lay in between. CDR1 and CDR2 (germline): MGHRA, YSYEKL. The CDR3 contains 14 residues. CDR3 bases: TGCGCCAGCAGCCAAGCCGTTTACTCCGGGGAGCTGTTTTTT. Translated, it gives CASSQAVYSGELFF.

The CDR3 loop reads CATMQGSSSYEQYF. The CDR3 DNA reads TGTGCCACCATGCAGGGTTCAAGCTCCTACGAGCAGTACTTC. This chain joins TRBV15 and TRBJ2-7, with D tentatively TRBD1 (5 bases). Per the germline V gene, CDR1 is LNHNV and CDR2 is YYDKDF (reference sequence). CDR3 length equals 14 residues. Trimming pared 7 bases from V and 0 bases from J, leaving 13 bases between.

This clone occurred a few times. The chain links TRBV7-9 to TRBJ2-5; 8 nucleotides agree with TRBD1. V dropped 5 bases and J dropped 5; count of bases not matched to a gene: 16. Per the germline V gene, CDR1 is SEHNR and CDR2 is FQNEAQ (reference sequence). This CDR3 contains 17 residues. CDR3 region: CASSPYPMGTGWETQYF. CDR3 nucleotides: TGTGCCAGCAGCCCATACCCTATGGGGACAGGCTGGGAGACCCAGTACTTC.

This clone has only a few counts. The chain carries TRBV7-9 and TRBJ2-5; D is unresolved. The CDR3 totals 13 residues. Trimming stripped 4 bases from V and 5 bases from J, with 11 bases between. Germline values: CDR1 SEHNR, CDR2 FQNEAQ (reference sequence). CDR3: CASSSTSKETQYF. The CDR3 coding sequence is TGTGCCAGCAGCTCGACATCGAAGGAGACCCAGTACTTC. Full variable domain (outside the CDR3, taken from reference TRBV7-9 and TRBJ2-5): DTGVSQNPRHKITKRGQNVTFRCDPISEHNRLYWYRQTLGQGPEFLTYFQNEAQLEKSRLLSDRFSAERPKGSFSTLEIQRTEQGDSAMYLCASSSTSKETQYFGPGTRLLVL.

This clone was detected only a few times. This CDR3 is also generated by other DNA sequences in the sample. The chain has TRBV30 and TRBJ1-1, with 7 nucleotides matching TRBD1. The CDR3 is 13 amino acids. Germline V CDR1 and CDR2: GTSNPN, SVGIG (reference sequence). V lost 3 bases, J lost 5 bases, and 6 bases stayed unmatched. DNA for the CDR3: TGTGCCTGGAGAGGGGGCTTGGGGACTGAAGCTTTCTTT. Amino acid sequence: CAWRGGLGTEAFF.

The chain combines TRBV9 with TRBJ1-2; TRBD1 might be the D (5 bases). This CDR3 is 16 amino acids long. Germline CDR1 and CDR2: SGDLS and YYNGEE. V was trimmed by 3 bases and J by 1 base, leaving 16 bases between them. The CDR3, as DNA: TGTGCCAGCAGCGCAGGCGGGGGTCAAATTAACTATGGCTACACCTTC. The encoded protein is CASSAGGGQINYGYTF. Based on the CDR3 plus reference TRBV9 and TRBJ1-2, the full variable domain is DSGVTQTPKHLITATGQRVTLRCSPRSGDLSVYWYQQSLDQGLQFLIQYYNGEERAKGNILERFSAQQFPDLHSELNLSSLELGDSALYFCASSAGGGQINYGYTFGSGTRLTVV.

The rearrangement uses TRBV15 and TRBJ1-4, with D hard to call. V was shortened by 5 bases and J by 6 bases, with 19 bases between the two germline ends. There are 16 residues in the CDR3. CDR1 is LNHNV and CDR2 is YYDKDF in the germline V gene (reference sequence). CDR3 DNA: TGTGCCACCAGCCCTAGCGCGAGGCCCAGTGATGAAAAACTGTTTTTT. Translation gives CATSPSARPSDEKLFF. The full variable domain, its missing parts supplied by reference TRBV15 and TRBJ1-4, is DAMVIQNPRYQVTQFGKPVTLSCSQTLNHNVMYWYQQKSSQAPKLLFHYYDKDFNNEADTPDNFQSRRPNTSFCFLDIRSPGLGDTAMYLCATSPSARPSDEKLFFGSGTQLSVL.

This clone was seen more than once but under ten times. The rearrangement joins TRBV7-9 to TRBJ1-2; TRBD1 agrees at 7 bases. Germline CDR1 reads SEHNR; CDR2 reads FQNEAQ (reference sequence). The CDR3 covers 15 residues. Germline trimming cut 0 bases from V and 4 bases from J; bases unmatched to any gene: 5. The CDR3, as DNA: TGTGCCAGCAGCTTAGCAAACAGGGGAGGCTATGGCTACACCTTC. This gives the protein CASSLANRGGYGYTF.